The 4 T cell receptor beta chains below were found in one sample sequenced in a study of vaccination and CD4 T cells after COVID-19. For these TCRs, the target antigens are not known. An Oncomine TCR Beta short-read assay was used to sequence the DNA from cultured CD4+ T cells. TCRdb redid the calling of the PCR reads with MiXCR, one entry per CDR3 protein. The sample yields approximately 17,000 distinct CDR3 sequences, roughly three fifths seen once. The treatment is: roughly ten-day PBMC culture with coronavirus spike peptide pools or control peptides (ViraFEST assay). The source material was CD4+ T cells from blood, cultured in vitro, sampled before SARS-CoV-2 vaccination. The receptors were gathered from a human donor who had recovered from COVID-19.

Written as DNA, the CDR3 is TGCAGTACCCAGGGGAATTCCTACGAGCAGTACTTC. As protein: CSTQGNSYEQYF. V and J are TRBV20-1 and TRBJ2-7; D may be TRBD1 (6 bases). CDR1 and CDR2 from the germline V gene are DFQATT and SNEGSKA (reference sequence). The CDR3 runs to 12 residues. With 8 bases removed from V and 1 base from J, the gap between germline ends came to 12 bases.

This clonotype has more than one count but fewer than ten. V and J are TRBV7-2 and TRBJ1-5; TRBD1 matches 11 bases. The V segment lost 1 base and the J segment 7 bases; nucleotides outside the gene matches: 3. In germline, CDR1 is SGHTA, CDR2 FQGNSA. This CDR3 is 15 amino acids long. CDR3 DNA sequence: TGTGCCAGCAGCTTAGTGGGGACAGGGGGACAGCCCCAGCATTTT. This sequence encodes CASSLVGTGGQPQHF.

The genes are TRBV7-9 and TRBJ1-4; tentative D call: TRBD1 (6 bases). Trimming removed 2 bases at V and 7 bases at J, with 11 bases between. Germline CDR1 reads SEHNR; CDR2 reads FQNEAQ (reference sequence). This CDR3 contains 14 residues. The CDR3 DNA is TGTGCCAGCAGCTTAAAGGGGGGGGCTGAAAAACTGTTTTTT. This encodes CASSLKGGAEKLFF.

This chain uses TRBV25-1 with TRBJ1-5; unclear D gene. Trimming removed 5 bases from V and 9 bases from J, with 14 bases in between. CDR1 is MGHDK and CDR2 is SYGVNS in the germline V gene. The CDR3 consists of 13 residues. The CDR3 spells CASSLGRSGPQHF. CDR3 sequence (DNA): TGTGCCAGCAGTTTGGGCAGGTCCGGGCCCCAGCATTTT.